This T cell receptor beta chain was profiled in a study of response to subunit inactivated influenza vaccine. Study-level results: Researchers suggested that each seasonal influenza vaccination recruits few new T cells.

The table lists this clonotype with a few counts. What it binds is not known. TCRdb passed the RT-PCR reads through MiXCR, listing each CDR3 protein once. The data show around 570,000 distinct CDR3 sequences, less than 10% seen once. CDR1 DFQATT and CDR2 SNEGSKA come from the germline V gene (reference sequence). Unmatched junction bases numbered 9, after V lost 2 bases and J lost 1 base. The CDR3 is made up of 18 amino acids. The TCR comes from a man between 50 and 70 years old who received an inactivated influenza vaccine. The sample in question was PBMCs from blood, obtained around 2 years after vaccination. This sequence joins TRBV20-1 and TRBJ2-6, with 9 bases lining up with TRBD1. DNA of the CDR3: TGCAGTGCTAGAAAAAGGGACAGGGTCAAATCTGGGGCCAACGTCCTGACTTTC. Protein product: CSARKRDRVKSGANVLTF.